The entry that follows covers one TCR beta chain sequence. These data originate in a study of blood T cell repertoires in COVID-19. How the authors handled the data: From reference gene primer amplification, estimates of nucleated cell counts were derived. Here immunoSEQ multiplex PCR was the method, and the copy in TCRdb shows in-frame clones only, minus some. Clonal size and the V and J genes are those of that table, whereas D and trimming came from the DNA. The data contain about 200,000 clones, around 80% of them singletons. This TCR was recovered from a woman aged 80 or over with active or convalescent COVID-19. Sequences were obtained from peripheral blood.

The CDR3 here is CASSFYSTNEKLFF. Written as DNA, the CDR3 is TGTGCCAGCAGCTTTTATTCAACTAATGAAAAACTGTTTTTT. The J gene is TRBJ1-4, the V gene TRBV5-4; D remains ambiguous. The CDR3 totals 14 residues. V lost 2 bases and J lost 0, with 5 bases in between. CDR1 is SGHNT, CDR2 YYREEE, per germline (reference sequence).